The 19 T cell receptor beta chains below come from one sample, sequenced in a study of blood T cell repertoires in COVID-19. The table came from immunoSEQ multiplex PCR; TCRdb's copy has only in-frame clones and leaves some out. This repertoire shows approximately 70,000 clones, 82% found once; its top ten account for roughly a sixth. Sequencing was performed on peripheral blood. Source of these receptors: a human donor in a cohort sampled during active COVID-19.

The chain links TRBV5-1 to TRBJ2-6; D might be TRBD2 (5 bases). V was clipped by 0 bases and J by 1 base, with 5 bases between them. This CDR3 has 15 residues. In germline, CDR1 is SGHRS, CDR2 YFSETQ. In DNA form, the CDR3 reads TGCGCCAGCAGCTTGGCGGGATCTGGGGCCAACGTCCTGACTTTC. It is translated as CASSLAGSGANVLTF.

CDR3 region: CARNPGVGYTF. CDR3 coding DNA: TGTGCCAGAAACCCAGGGGTAGGCTACACCTTC. V is TRBV2 and J is TRBJ1-2; weak D call: TRBD1 (6 bases). V lost 9 bases and J lost 8, with 13 bases in between. Germline CDR1 is SNHLY and CDR2 is FYNNEI. The CDR3 runs 11 residues.

The chain joins TRBV6-5 to TRBJ1-1; tentative D call: TRBD1 (5 bases). Germline CDR1 MNHEY, CDR2 SVGAGI. CDR3 length: 12 residues. Trimming took 6 bases from V and 12 from J, leaving 17 bases between them. CDR3 sequence (DNA): TGTGCCAGCAGGCCCGGGACTTCCGAAACTTTCTTT. Protein: CASRPGTSETFF.

V is TRBV11-2 and J is TRBJ2-1; 7 nucleotides align to TRBD1. CDR1 SGHAT and CDR2 FQNNGV come from the germline V gene. The CDR3 length is 15 residues. J lost 3 bases, V lost 1 base, and 3 bases had no gene match. The chain's CDR3 is CASSLGWDSYNEQFF. CDR3 DNA: TGTGCCAGCAGCTTAGGTTGGGACAGCTACAATGAGCAGTTCTTC.

This chain uses TRBV2 with TRBJ2-7; a possible D gene is TRBD1 (6 bases). CDR3 length equals 15 residues. In germline, CDR1 is SNHLY, CDR2 FYNNEI. V was cut by 6 bases and J by 1 base, with 16 bases left in between. The CDR3 sequence: CASRAGDFDSYEQYF. DNA of the CDR3: TGTGCCAGCAGGGCAGGGGATTTTGATTCCTACGAGCAGTACTTC. Complete variable domain (other parts from reference TRBV2 and TRBJ2-7): EPEVTQTPSHQVTQMGQEVILRCVPISNHLYFYWYRQILGQKVEFLVSFYNNEISEKSEIFDDQFSVERPDGSNFTLKIRSTKLEDSAMYFCASRAGDFDSYEQYFGPGTRLTVT.

The chain joins TRBV5-1 to TRBJ2-5, with TRBD2 matching 10 bases. Germline V lookup: CDR1 SGHRS, CDR2 YFSETQ. The CDR3 contains 15 residues. J was trimmed by 5 bases and V by 4 bases; bases with no gene match: 8. CDR3 residues: CASSVRSGGAETQYF. CDR3 DNA: TGCGCCAGCAGCGTGAGGAGCGGGGGGGCCGAGACCCAGTACTTC.

This clone was counted once. The rearrangement joins TRBV6-1 to TRBJ1-3; D is unresolved. The CDR3 is 14 residues long. The germline V gene has CDR1 MNHNS and CDR2 SASEGT. The ends were cut back, 3 bases at V and 4 bases at J, with 10 bases in the middle. DNA of the CDR3: TGTGCCAGCAGTGACCCAAACAGCGGAAACACCATATATTTT. It translates to CASSDPNSGNTIYF.

The chain has TRBV5-8 and TRBJ2-2; D not certain. The CDR3 length is 17 residues. V was cut by 0 bases and J by 0 bases, with 12 bases left in between. CDR1 and CDR2 (germline): SGHTS, YDEGEE. CDR3 nucleotide sequence: TGTGCCAGCAGCTTGGAATCCCGCAGGTCGAACACCGGGGAGCTGTTTTTT. Protein product: CASSLESRRSNTGELFF.

The chain employs TRBV9 and TRBJ2-7, with 9 positions matching TRBD1. Per the germline V gene, CDR1 is SGDLS and CDR2 is YYNGEE. V trimming: 3 bases; J trimming: 6 bases; junction bases outside the gene matches: 13. The CDR3 consists of 16 residues. CDR3 sequence reads: CASSALGTGYTSEQYF. Here the CDR3 DNA reads TGTGCCAGCAGCGCCCTGGGGACAGGGTACACTAGCGAGCAGTACTTC.

The CDR3 nucleotides are TGTGCCAGCAGCTTAGGAGTCGCGGAGACCCAGTACTTC. This encodes CASSLGVAETQYF. The chain joins TRBV13 to TRBJ2-5; D gene unclear. The CDR3 is 13 residues long. Germline CDR1 PRHDT, CDR2 FYEKMQ (reference sequence). V lost 0 bases, J lost 5 bases, and 7 bases lay in between.

The rearrangement links TRBV19 to TRBJ1-4; TRBD1 is a possible D gene (5 bases). CDR1 and CDR2 from the germline V gene are LNHDA and SQIVND (reference sequence). This CDR3 region has 14 residues. V dropped 6 bases and J dropped 3 bases, with 11 bases sitting between them. The CDR3 spells CASSNRSPNEKLFF. DNA for the CDR3: TGTGCCAGTAGCAACAGGTCACCTAATGAAAAACTGTTTTTT. The complete variable domain, with remaining parts taken from reference TRBV19 and TRBJ1-4, reads DGGITQSPKYLFRKEGQNVTLSCEQNLNHDAMYWYRQDPGQGLRLIYYSQIVNDFQKGDIAEGYSVSREKKESFPLTVTSAQKNPTAFYLCASSNRSPNEKLFFGSGTQLSVL.

This clone was counted only a few times. This chain joins TRBV5-1 and TRBJ1-1; D is possibly TRBD1 (5 bases). Trimming stripped 8 bases from V and 10 bases from J, with 18 bases between. The CDR3 has 12 amino acids. Germline CDR1 is SGHRS and CDR2 is YFSETQ. In DNA form, the CDR3 reads TGCGCCAGTGGCCCGGAGGGGAACATAGCTTTCTTT. Its translation is CASGPEGNIAFF.

The chain carries TRBV4-2 and TRBJ1-2; D gene uncertain. The CDR3 extends over 16 amino acids. The germline V gene encodes CDR1 LGHNA and CDR2 YNFKEQ. V was shortened by 2 bases and J by 3 bases, with 16 bases between the two germline ends. The CDR3: CASSQYATVTYYGYTF. Here the CDR3 DNA reads TGTGCCAGCAGCCAATATGCCACAGTAACCTACTATGGCTACACCTTC.

The V call is TRBV7-6, the J call TRBJ2-7; possible D gene TRBD1, 7 bases. CDR3 length: 13 residues. CDR1 SGHVS and CDR2 FNYEAQ come from the germline V gene. V lost 5 bases and J 9 bases, leaving 17 bases between the germline ends. This CDR3 reads CASSPRGGGWQYF. The CDR3 DNA follows: TGTGCCAGCAGCCCTCGCGGAGGGGGCTGGCAGTACTTC.

The chain is built from TRBV2 and TRBJ1-2; D is ambiguous. The V gene's germline CDR1 is SNHLY and CDR2 FYNNEI. The CDR3 spans 13 residues. Trimming left V 3 bases short and J 8 bases short, with 13 bases between. The CDR3 spells CASSEAFSEGYTF. The CDR3 DNA follows: TGTGCCAGCAGTGAGGCTTTTTCGGAGGGCTACACCTTC.

The genes are TRBV5-1 and TRBJ2-6; 9 bases map to TRBD1. The length of the CDR3 is 18 residues. The junction had 7 bases not matched to a gene; V was cut back by 2 bases and J by 1 base. Germline V CDR1 and CDR2: SGHRS, YFSETQ. CDR3 DNA sequence: TGCGCCAGCAGCTTCCAGACAGGGGGGTCGTCTGGGGCCAACGTCCTGACTTTC. Encoded protein: CASSFQTGGSSGANVLTF.

This clone has a single count. The chain couples TRBV5-1 to TRBJ2-5; D remains unclear. This CDR3 is 13 amino acids long. The V end lost 4 bases, the J end lost 4 bases, and 11 bases lay between the germline ends. The germline gives CDR1 SGHRS, CDR2 YFSETQ. For the CDR3, the DNA is TGCGCCAGCAGCACTACTGGTCCAGAGACCCAGTACTTC. This gives the protein CASSTTGPETQYF.

The chain is built from TRBV2 and TRBJ1-2, with TRBD1 as a possible D gene (6 bases). Trimming removed 6 bases at V and 4 bases at J, with 9 bases between. CDR1 and CDR2 (germline): SNHLY, FYNNEI. The CDR3 is 12 residues long. The CDR3 spells CASRGAGYGYTF. The DNA for the CDR3 is TGTGCCAGCAGGGGGGCGGGCTATGGCTACACCTTC.

CDR3: CASSSTGSYEQYF. The DNA for the CDR3 is TGTGCCAGCAGCTCGACAGGGTCCTACGAGCAGTACTTC. This sequence joins TRBV11-2 and TRBJ2-7; TRBD1 aligns across 7 bases. Germline V CDR1 and CDR2: SGHAT, FQNNGV. Trimming took 4 bases from V and 1 from J; bases not matched to a gene: 1. CDR3 length equals 13 residues.